This T cell receptor (beta chain) was identified in a study of T cell repertoires in cytomegalovirus infection. This clonotype was detected only a few times. TCRdb re-called the reads through MiXCR, storing one row per CDR3 protein. Here the sample spans about 450,000 distinct CDR3 sequences, 31% being singletons. The V end lost 4 bases, the J end lost 1 base, and 20 bases lay between the germline ends. Germline V gives CDR1 SGHNT, CDR2 YYREEE (reference sequence). CDR3 length equals 17 residues. What was sequenced was PBMCs. The TCR sequence derives from a human donor in good health (CMV status not recorded). Some clones in this sample may be carry-over from other donors' samples. V gene TRBV5-4 combines with J gene TRBJ1-1, with D maybe TRBD1 (6 bases). CDR3 coding DNA: TGTGCCAGCAGCCTAGGATTGGGGGGCGCATGGAACACTGAAGCTTTCTTT. This encodes CASSLGLGGAWNTEAFF.